The clone carrying this T cell receptor (beta chain) showed up just once. Sequencing was performed with immunoSEQ multiplex PCR; in TCRdb, only in-frame clones are kept and a portion is missing. The sample holds 100,000 to 150,000 clones, around 70% seen once. This record belongs to a study of blood T cell repertoires in COVID-19. For the study at large: Specimens from acute and convalescent COVID-19 originated in the United States, Italy and Spain. Sources were T cells, B-cell-depleted T cells, or PBMCs; the material itself was cDNA or gDNA.

This CDR3 spans 15 amino acids. The junction had 6 bases not matched to a gene; V was cut back by 3 bases and J by 6 bases. CDR1 MGHDK and CDR2 SYGVNS come from the germline V gene. Sequenced: peripheral blood. This clonotype was obtained from a man aged 60-69 years with acute or convalescent COVID-19. The rearrangement joins TRBV25-1 to TRBJ1-5; TRBD1 aligns across 9 bases. The DNA for the CDR3 is TGTGCCAGCAGTGATCCCGGGACAGGGAGTCAGCCCCAGCATTTT. Translated, it gives CASSDPGTGSQPQHF.